The T cell receptor (beta chain) described here comes from a study of shared clonotypes between healthy human individuals. Whole-study context: Participating donors consisted of two women and a few men aged 18 to 49.

Germline CDR1 and CDR2: SGDLS and YYNGEE. With 4 bases removed from V and 0 bases from J, the gap between germline ends came to 17 bases. CDR3 length: 16 amino acids. The assay was immunoSEQ multiplex PCR, and TCRdb's table has in-frame clones only and misses some. Of about 690,000 clones in the sample, about 90% are singletons; the top ten hold less than 40%. The chain joins TRBV9 to TRBJ2-7; a weak D match, TRBD2 (5 bases). The sequencing sample was made of memory CD8+ T cells from PBMCs. As to subset: CD45RO+ cells pooled with CCR7-negative TemRA cells. The TCR originated in a man in his late teens or twenties in good health. Some clones in this sample may be carry-over from other donors' samples. The CDR3 sequence is CASSSSSSGRSYEQYF. Here the CDR3 DNA reads TGTGCCAGCAGCTCTTCGTCAAGCGGTCGCTCCTACGAGCAGTACTTC.